This T cell receptor beta chain originates from a study of neurological immune-mediated disorders. Every sequencing run returned over 160 million TCR-beta sequences, which were derived from 15-18 subjects. TCRdb redid the calling of the 5' RACE reads with MiXCR, one entry per CDR3 protein. The repertoire consists of 25,000 to 30,000 distinct CDR3 sequences, with about 16% occurring once and the leading ten covering around 4.9%. Study results and caveats: The study found no CDR3 amino acid sequences shared by expanded clones across subjects, suggesting private repertoires in all groups.

This clonotype was observed many times. The target antigen is unknown. The time point was: technical triplicate 3. Sorted libraries came from about a million CD4+ or CD8+ T cells. Germline lookup yields CDR1 ENHRY and CDR2 SYGVKD. The CDR3 totals 17 residues. After removal of 2 bases from V and 0 bases from J, the junction contained 0 bases not matched to a gene. Specimen: CD4+ T cells from blood. This TCR derives from a female donor with HTLV-1-associated myelopathy (HAM/TSP). The chain carries TRBV10-3 and TRBJ2-6; 11 positions agree with TRBD2. The CDR3 here is CAISETSGSSGANVLTF. The CDR3 DNA follows: TGTGCCATCAGTGAGACTAGCGGGAGCTCTGGGGCCAACGTCCTGACTTTC.